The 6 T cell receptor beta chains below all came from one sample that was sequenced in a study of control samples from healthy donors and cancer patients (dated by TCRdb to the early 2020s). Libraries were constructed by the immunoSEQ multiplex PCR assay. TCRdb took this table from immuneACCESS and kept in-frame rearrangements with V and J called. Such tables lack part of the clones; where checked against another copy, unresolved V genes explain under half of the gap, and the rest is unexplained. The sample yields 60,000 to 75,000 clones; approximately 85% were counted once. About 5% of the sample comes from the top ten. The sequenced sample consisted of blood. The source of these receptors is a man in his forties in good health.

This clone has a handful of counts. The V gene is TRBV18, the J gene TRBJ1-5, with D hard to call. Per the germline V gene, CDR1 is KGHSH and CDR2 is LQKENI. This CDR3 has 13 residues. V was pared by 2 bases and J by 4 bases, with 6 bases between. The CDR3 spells CASSPGPNQPQHF. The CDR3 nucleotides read TGTGCCAGCTCACCAGGGCCAAATCAGCCCCAGCATTTT.

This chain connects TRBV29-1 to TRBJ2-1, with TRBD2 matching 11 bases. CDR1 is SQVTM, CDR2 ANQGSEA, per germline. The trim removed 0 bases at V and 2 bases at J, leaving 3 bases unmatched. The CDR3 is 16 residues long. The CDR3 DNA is TGCAGCGTTGAAGATCGGGGACTAGCGGCCTACAATGAGCAGTTCTTC. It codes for CSVEDRGLAAYNEQFF.

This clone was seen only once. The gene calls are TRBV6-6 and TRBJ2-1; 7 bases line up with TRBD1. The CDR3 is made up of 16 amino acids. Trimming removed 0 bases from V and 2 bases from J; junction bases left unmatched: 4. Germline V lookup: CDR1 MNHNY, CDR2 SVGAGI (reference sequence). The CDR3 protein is CASSYSGQGAYNEQFF. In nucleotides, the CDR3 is TGTGCCAGCAGTTACTCGGGGCAGGGGGCCTACAATGAGCAGTTCTTC.

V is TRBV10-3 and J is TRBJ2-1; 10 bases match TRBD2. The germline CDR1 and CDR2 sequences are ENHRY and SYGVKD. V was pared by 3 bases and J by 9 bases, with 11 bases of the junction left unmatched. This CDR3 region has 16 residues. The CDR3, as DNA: TGTGCCATCAGTGAAAGGCTAGCGGGAGATGGCAGTGAGCAGTTCTTC. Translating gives CAISERLAGDGSEQFF.

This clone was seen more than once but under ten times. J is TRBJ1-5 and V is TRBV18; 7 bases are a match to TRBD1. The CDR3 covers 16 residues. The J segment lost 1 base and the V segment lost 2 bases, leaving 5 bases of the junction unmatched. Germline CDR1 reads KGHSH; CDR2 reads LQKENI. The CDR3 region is CASSPGRGHSNQPQHF. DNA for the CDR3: TGTGCCAGCTCACCAGGGAGGGGGCACAGCAATCAGCCCCAGCATTTT.

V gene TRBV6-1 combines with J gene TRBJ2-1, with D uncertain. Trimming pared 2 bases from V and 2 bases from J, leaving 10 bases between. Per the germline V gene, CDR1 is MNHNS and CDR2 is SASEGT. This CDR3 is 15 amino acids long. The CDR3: CASSEKPLAYNEQFF. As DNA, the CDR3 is TGTGCCAGCAGTGAAAAGCCGCTTGCCTACAATGAGCAGTTCTTC.